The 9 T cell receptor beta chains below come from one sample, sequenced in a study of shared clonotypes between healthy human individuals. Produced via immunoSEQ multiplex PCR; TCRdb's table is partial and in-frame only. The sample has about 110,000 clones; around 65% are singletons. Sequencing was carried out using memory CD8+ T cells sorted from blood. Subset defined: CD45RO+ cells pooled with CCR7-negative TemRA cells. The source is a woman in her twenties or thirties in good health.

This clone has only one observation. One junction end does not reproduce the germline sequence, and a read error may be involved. CDR3 in amino acids: CASSGEGETF. The CDR3 nucleotides are TGTGCCAGCAGTGGTGAGGGGGAGACTTTT. The gene calls are TRBV2 and TRBJ1-1, with D perhaps TRBD1 (6 bases). Germline V CDR1 and CDR2: SNHLY, FYNNEI. This CDR3 has 10 residues.

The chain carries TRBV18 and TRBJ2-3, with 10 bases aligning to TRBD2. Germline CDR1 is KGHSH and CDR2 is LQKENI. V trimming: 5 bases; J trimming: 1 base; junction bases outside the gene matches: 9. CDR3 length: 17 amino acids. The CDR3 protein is CASSSAIGTSGTDTQYF. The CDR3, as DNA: TGTGCCAGCTCATCGGCTATCGGGACTAGCGGCACAGATACGCAGTATTTT.

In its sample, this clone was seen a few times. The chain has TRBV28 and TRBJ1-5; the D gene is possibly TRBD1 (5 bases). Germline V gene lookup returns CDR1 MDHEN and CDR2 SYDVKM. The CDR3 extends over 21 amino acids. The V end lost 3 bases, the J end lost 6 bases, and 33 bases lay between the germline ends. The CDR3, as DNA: TGTGCCAGCAGTTTCGATATCCGCCTGCGAGGGGATTTAGGAGGTAGTCAGCCCCAGCATTTT. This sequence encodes CASSFDIRLRGDLGGSQPQHF.

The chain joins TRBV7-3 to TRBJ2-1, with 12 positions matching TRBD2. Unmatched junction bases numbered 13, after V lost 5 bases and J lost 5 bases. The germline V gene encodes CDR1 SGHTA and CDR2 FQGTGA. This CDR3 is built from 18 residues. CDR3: CASSTPGLAGGSHNEQFF. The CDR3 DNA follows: TGTGCCAGCAGCACCCCGGGCCTAGCGGGGGGGAGCCACAATGAGCAGTTCTTC. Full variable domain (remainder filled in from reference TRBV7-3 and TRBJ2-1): GAGVSQTPSNKVTEKGKYVELRCDPISGHTALYWYRQSLGQGPEFLIYFQGTGAADDSGLPNDRFFAVRPEGSVSTLKIQRTERGDSAVYLCASSTPGLAGGSHNEQFFGPGTRLTVL.

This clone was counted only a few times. Here the CDR3 reads CASSRTGQGSVDEQFF. The CDR3 DNA reads as TGTGCCAGCAGCAGAACGGGACAGGGGAGCGTAGATGAGCAGTTCTTC. The gene calls are TRBV7-8 and TRBJ2-1; TRBD1 matches 10 bases. Looked up from germline, CDR1 is SGHVS and CDR2 is FQNEAQ. This CDR3 spans 16 amino acids. Trimming cost V 5 bases and J 8 bases; bases outside gene matches: 12.

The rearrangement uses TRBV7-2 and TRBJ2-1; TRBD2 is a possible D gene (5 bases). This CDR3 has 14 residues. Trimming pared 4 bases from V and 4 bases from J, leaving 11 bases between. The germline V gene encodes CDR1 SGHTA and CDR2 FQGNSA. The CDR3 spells CASSSSRGYNEQFF. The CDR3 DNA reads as TGTGCCAGCAGCTCTAGCCGGGGTTACAATGAGCAGTTCTTC.

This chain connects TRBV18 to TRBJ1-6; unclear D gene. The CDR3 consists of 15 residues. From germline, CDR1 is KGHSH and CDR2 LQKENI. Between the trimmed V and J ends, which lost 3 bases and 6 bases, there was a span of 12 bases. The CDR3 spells CASSPLPWGNSPLHF. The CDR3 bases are TGTGCCAGCTCACCTCTTCCGTGGGGTAATTCACCCCTCCACTTT.

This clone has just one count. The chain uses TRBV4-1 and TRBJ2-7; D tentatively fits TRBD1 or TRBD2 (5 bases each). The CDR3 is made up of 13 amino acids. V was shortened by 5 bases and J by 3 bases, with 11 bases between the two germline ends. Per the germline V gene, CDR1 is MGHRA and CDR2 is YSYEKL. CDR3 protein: CASSWGPNYEQYF. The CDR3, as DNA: TGCGCCAGCAGCTGGGGACCGAACTACGAGCAGTACTTC.

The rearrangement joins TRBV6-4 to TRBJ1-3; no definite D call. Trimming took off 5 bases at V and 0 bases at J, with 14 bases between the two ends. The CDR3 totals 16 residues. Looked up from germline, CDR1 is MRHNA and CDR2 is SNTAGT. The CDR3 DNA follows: TGTGCCAGCAGTTTAGTCGGGCTCGACTCTGGAAACACCATATATTTT. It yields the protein CASSLVGLDSGNTIYF.